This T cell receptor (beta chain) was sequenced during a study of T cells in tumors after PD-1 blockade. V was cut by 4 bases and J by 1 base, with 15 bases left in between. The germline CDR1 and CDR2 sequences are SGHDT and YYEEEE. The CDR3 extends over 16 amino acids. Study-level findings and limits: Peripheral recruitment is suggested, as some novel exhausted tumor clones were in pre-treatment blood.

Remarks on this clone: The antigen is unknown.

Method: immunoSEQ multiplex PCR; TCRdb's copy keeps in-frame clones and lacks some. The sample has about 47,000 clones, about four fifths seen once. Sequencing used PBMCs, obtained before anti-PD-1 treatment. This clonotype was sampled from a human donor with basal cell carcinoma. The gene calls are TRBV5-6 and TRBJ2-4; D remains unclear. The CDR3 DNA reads TGTGCCAGCAGCCAACAGAGAACCTTGGCCAAAAACATTCAGTACTTC. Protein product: CASSQQRTLAKNIQYF.